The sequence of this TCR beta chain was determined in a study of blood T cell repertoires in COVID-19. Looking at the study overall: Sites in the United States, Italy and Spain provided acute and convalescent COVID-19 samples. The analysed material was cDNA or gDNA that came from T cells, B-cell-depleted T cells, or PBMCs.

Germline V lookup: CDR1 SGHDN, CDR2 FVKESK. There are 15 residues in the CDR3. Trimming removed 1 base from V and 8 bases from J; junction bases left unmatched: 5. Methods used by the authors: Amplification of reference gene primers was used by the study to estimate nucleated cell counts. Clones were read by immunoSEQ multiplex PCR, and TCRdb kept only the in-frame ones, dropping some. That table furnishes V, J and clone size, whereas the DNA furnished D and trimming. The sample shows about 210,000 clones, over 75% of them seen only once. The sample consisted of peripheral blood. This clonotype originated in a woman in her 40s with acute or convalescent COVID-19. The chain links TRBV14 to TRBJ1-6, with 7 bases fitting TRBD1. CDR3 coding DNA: TGTGCCAGCAGCCAAGCGAGACAGGGACATTCACCCCTCCACTTT. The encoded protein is CASSQARQGHSPLHF.